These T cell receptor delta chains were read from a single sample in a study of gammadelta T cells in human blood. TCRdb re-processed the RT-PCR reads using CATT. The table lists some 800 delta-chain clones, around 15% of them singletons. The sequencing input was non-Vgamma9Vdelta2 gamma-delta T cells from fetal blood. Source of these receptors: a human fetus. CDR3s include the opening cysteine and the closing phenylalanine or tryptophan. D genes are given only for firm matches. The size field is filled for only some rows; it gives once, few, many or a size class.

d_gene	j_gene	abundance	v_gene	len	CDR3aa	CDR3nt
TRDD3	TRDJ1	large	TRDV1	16	CALGERSGGWRHKLIF	TGTGCTCTTGGGGAACGAAGTGGGGGATGGAGACATAAACTCATCTTT
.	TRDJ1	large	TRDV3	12	CAFRGYTDKLIF	TGTGCCTTTAGGGGATACACCGATAAACTCATCTTT
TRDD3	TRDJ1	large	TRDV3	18	CAFAGTVLGDTNTDKLIF	TGTGCCTTTGCGGGAACCGTACTGGGGGATACGAACACCGATAAACTCATCTTT
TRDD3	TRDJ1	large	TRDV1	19	CALGRNPFLGLGDTDKLIF	TGTGCTCTTGGTCGGAACCCTTTCCTGGGGCTGGGGGACACCGATAAACTCATCTTT
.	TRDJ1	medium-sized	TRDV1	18	CALGERALGISWTDKLIF	TGTGCTCTTGGGGAACGGGCGTTGGGGATTTCGTGGACCGATAAACTCATCTTT
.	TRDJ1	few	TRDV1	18	CALGELHDPRWGTDKLIF	TGTGCTCTTGGGGAACTCCACGACCCTCGATGGGGCACCGATAAACTCATCTTT
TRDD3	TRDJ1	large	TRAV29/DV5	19	CAASQSRRVLGGYTDKLIF	TGTGCAGCAAGCCAATCCCGTCGTGTACTGGGGGGGTACACCGATAAACTCATCTTT
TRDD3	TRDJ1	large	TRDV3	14	CAFLPGDYTDKLIF	TGTGCCTTCCTCCCGGGGGATTACACCGATAAACTCATCTTT
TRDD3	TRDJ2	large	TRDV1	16	CALVDDTGDLTAQLFF	TGTGCTCTTGTAGACGACACTGGGGACTTGACAGCACAACTCTTCTTT
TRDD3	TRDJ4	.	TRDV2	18	CACDTVRGRGYAPRPLIF	TGTGCCTGTGACACCGTCCGAGGGAGGGGATACGCCCCCAGACCCCTGATCTTT
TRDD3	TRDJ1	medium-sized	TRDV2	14	CACDTGGYTDKLIF	TGTGCCTGTGACACCGGGGGATACACCGATAAACTCATCTTT
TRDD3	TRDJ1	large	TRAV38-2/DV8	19	CAYGLRASRDTMADDKLIF	TGTGCTTATGGGCTGCGGGCCTCTCGGGATACTATGGCTGATGATAAACTCATCTTT
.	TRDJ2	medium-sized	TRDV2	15	CACDTGGPLTAQLFF	TGTGCCTGTGACACTGGGGGTCCTTTGACAGCACAACTCTTCTTT
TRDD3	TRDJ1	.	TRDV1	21	CALGNYGRGPLGDRYTDKLIF	TGTGCTCTTGGGAACTACGGACGGGGCCCCCTGGGGGATCGGTACACCGATAAACTCATCTTT
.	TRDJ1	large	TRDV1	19	CALGGFSTCVLGGIDKLIF	TGTGCTCTTGGGGGGTTTTCCACGTGCGTCTTGGGCGGTATCGATAAACTCATCTTT
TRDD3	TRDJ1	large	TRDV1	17	CALGELGDTQSNDKLIF	TGTGCTCTTGGGGAACTGGGGGATACCCAGAGTAACGATAAACTCATCTTT
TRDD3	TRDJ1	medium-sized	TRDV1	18	CAFSFLMGDGRRTDKLIF	TGTGCTTTCAGCTTCCTTATGGGGGATGGTAGGCGGACCGATAAACTCATCTTT
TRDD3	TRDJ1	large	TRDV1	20	CALGERGLRGIQGYTDKLIF	TGTGCTCTTGGGGAAAGGGGATTACGGGGGATACAAGGGTACACCGATAAACTCATCTTT
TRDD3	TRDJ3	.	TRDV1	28	CALGKIIGPTLFPLVGDMRSWDTRQMFF	TGTGCTCTTGGGAAGATAATAGGTCCCACTCTTTTCCCCTTAGTGGGGGACATGAGGTCCTGGGACACCCGACAGATGTTTTTC
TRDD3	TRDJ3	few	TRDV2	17	CACDTVGIPWDTRQMFF	TGTGCCTGTGACACCGTGGGGATACCCTGGGACACCCGACAAATGTTTTTC
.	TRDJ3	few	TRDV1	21	CALGGTRNGYASSWDTRQMFF	TGTGCTCTTGGGGGGACTAGAAACGGCTACGCGAGCTCCTGGGACACCCGACAGATGTTTTTC
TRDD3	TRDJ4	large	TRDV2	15	CACDTLLGDTRPLIF	TGTGCCTGTGACACCTTACTGGGGGATACCAGACCCCTGATCTTT
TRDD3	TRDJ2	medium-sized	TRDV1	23	CALGELPHPLLGDTRALTAQLFF	TGTGCTCTTGGGGAACTACCCCATCCCTTACTGGGGGATACGAGAGCTTTGACAGCACAACTCTTCTTT
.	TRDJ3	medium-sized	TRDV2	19	CACDTVRGTRSWDTRQMFF	TGTGCCTGTGACACCGTCAGGGGGACCCGCTCCTGGGACACCCGACAGATGTTTTTC
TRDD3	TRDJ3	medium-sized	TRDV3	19	CAFRYWGSTSSWDTRQMFF	TGTGCCTTTCGGTACTGGGGGAGTACCAGCTCCTGGGACACCCGACAGATGTTTTTC
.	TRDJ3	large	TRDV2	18	CACDTGAYSSWDTRQMFF	TGTGCCTGTGACACTGGGGCCTATAGCTCCTGGGACACCCGACAGATGTTTTTC
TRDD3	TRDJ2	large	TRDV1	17	CALGDLWDTEMTAQLFF	TGTGCTCTTGGGGACCTGTGGGATACTGAAATGACAGCACAACTCTTCTTT
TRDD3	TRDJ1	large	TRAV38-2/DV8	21	CAYRSGSLRTWGIRVHDKLIF	TGTGCTTATAGGAGCGGTTCCCTACGAACATGGGGGATACGAGTGCACGATAAACTCATCTTT
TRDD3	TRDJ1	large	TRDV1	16	CALGELSWGINDKLIF	TGTGCTCTTGGGGAACTCTCCTGGGGGATCAACGATAAACTCATCTTT
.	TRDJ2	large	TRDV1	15	CALGELGTGTAQLFF	TGTGCTCTTGGGGAACTGGGTACTGGGACAGCACAACTCTTCTTT
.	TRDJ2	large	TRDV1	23	CALGEWGPTGGLPHFTLTAQLFF	TGTGCTCTTGGGGAATGGGGCCCTACGGGCGGGCTTCCTCATTTTACTTTGACAGCACAACTCTTCTTT
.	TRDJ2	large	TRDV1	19	CALGERAFPVLGQAAQLFF	TGTGCTCTTGGGGAAAGGGCCTTCCCAGTACTGGGTCAGGCAGCACAACTCTTCTTT
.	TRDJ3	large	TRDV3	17	CASPLSRLTWDTRQMFF	TGTGCCTCTCCCCTGTCTCGATTAACCTGGGACACCCGACAGATGTTTTTC
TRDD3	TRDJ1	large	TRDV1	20	CALGELSFLRETGGYDKLIF	TGTGCTCTTGGGGAACTGTCCTTCCTACGTGAAACTGGGGGATACGATAAACTCATCTTT
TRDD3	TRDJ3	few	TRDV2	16	CACDTGGYWDTRQMFF	TGTGCCTGTGACACTGGGGGATACTGGGACACCCGACAGATGTTTTTC
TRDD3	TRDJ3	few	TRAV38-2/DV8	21	CAYRSGTGGPDSSWDTRQMFF	TGTGCTTATAGGAGCGGTACTGGGGGGCCCGATAGCTCCTGGGACACCCGACAGATGTTTTTC
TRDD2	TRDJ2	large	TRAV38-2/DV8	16	CAYRSPLPTYTAQLFF	TGTGCTTATAGGAGCCCTCTTCCTACGTACACAGCACAACTCTTCTTT
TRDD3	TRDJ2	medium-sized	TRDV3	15	CAFSGGLLWTAQLFF	TGTGCCTTCTCTGGGGGCCTCTTATGGACAGCACAACTCTTCTTT
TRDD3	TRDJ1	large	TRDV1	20	CALGESPTVQTGGYADKLIF	TGTGCTCTTGGGGAATCCCCAACAGTCCAAACTGGGGGATACGCAGATAAACTCATCTTT
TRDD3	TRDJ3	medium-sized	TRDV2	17	CACDTGGFIWDTRQMFF	TGTGCCTGTGACACCGGGGGATTTATCTGGGACACCCGACAGATGTTTTTC
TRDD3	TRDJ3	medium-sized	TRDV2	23	CACDPQPSYWGIHSSWDTRQMFF	TGTGCCTGTGATCCTCAACCCTCGTACTGGGGGATTCACAGCTCCTGGGACACCCGACAGATGTTTTTC
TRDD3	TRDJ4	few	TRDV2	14	CACDTRDTRRPLIF	TGTGCCTGTGACACCAGGGATACCCGCCGACCCCTGATCTTT
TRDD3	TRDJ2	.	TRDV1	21	CALGEPSFPYWGVALTAQLFF	TGTGCTCTTGGGGAACCATCTTTTCCGTACTGGGGGGTAGCTTTGACAGCACAACTCTTCTTT
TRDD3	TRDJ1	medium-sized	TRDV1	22	CALGELLPTRLLGDLRTNKLIF	TGTGCTCTTGGGGAACTTCTACCTACCAGGCTACTGGGGGATTTGCGGACAAATAAACTCATCTTT
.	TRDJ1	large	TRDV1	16	CALGAKYSPDTDKLIF	TGTGCTCTTGGGGCCAAGTACTCCCCCGACACCGATAAACTCATCTTT
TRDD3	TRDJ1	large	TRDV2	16	CACDTGGGYDTDKLIF	TGTGCCTGTGACACCGGAGGGGGATACGACACCGATAAACTCATCTTT
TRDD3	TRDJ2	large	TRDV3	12	CAWGILTAQLFF	TGTGCCTGGGGGATTTTGACAGCACAACTCTTCTTT
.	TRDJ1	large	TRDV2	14	CACDTGAPDDKLIF	TGTGCCTGTGACACAGGGGCACCGGACGATAAACTCATCTTT
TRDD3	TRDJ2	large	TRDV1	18	CALGGPRSGGTLTAQLFF	TGTGCTCTTGGGGGTCCTAGGTCTGGGGGAACTTTGACAGCACAACTCTTCTTT
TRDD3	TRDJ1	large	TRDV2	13	CACDTGGSDKLIF	TGTGCCTGTGACACTGGGGGATCCGATAAACTCATCTTT
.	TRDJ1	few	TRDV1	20	CALGELPLRGTLRYTDKLIF	TGTGCTCTTGGGGAACTCCCCCTCAGGGGGACGCTACGGTACACCGATAAACTCATCTTT
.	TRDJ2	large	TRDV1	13	CALGVEGTAQLFF	TGTGCTCTTGGGGTAGAGGGGACAGCACAACTCTTCTTT
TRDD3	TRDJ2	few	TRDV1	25	CALGDAIPTYWGYPVKPSLTAQLFF	TGTGCTCTTGGGGACGCCATTCCGACGTACTGGGGATACCCCGTCAAACCTTCTTTGACAGCACAACTCTTCTTT
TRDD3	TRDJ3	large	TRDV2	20	CACDPDWGIRDSWDTRQMFF	TGTGCCTGTGACCCGGACTGGGGGATCCGCGACTCCTGGGACACCCGACAGATGTTTTTC
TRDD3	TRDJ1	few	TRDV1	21	CALGDRQAFLRLGDTTDKLIF	TGTGCTCTTGGGGACCGTCAGGCCTTCCTACGTCTGGGGGATACCACCGATAAACTCATCTTT